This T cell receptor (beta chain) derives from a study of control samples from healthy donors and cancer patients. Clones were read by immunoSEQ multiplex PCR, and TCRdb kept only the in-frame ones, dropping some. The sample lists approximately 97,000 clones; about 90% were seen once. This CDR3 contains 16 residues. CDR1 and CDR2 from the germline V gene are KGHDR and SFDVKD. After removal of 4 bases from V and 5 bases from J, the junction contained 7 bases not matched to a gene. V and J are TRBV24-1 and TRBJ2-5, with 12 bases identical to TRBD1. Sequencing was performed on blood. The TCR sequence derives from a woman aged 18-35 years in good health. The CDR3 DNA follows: TGTGCCACCAGTGAGCGGGGACAGGGGGCGAGGGAGACCCAGTACTTC. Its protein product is CATSERGQGARETQYF.